This TCR beta chain was documented in a study of PD-1 blockade in classical Hodgkin lymphoma. Study-level findings and limits: A reduction in baseline TCR diversity was reportedly seen in newly diagnosed patients relative to healthy donors. Whatever underlies the repertoire differences (possibly disease activity or prior therapy) remains undefined.

A remark on this clone: Its matching antigen is unknown.

As for time point: newly diagnosed, previously untreated cHL patient sample. Magnetic negative selection was used to purify CD4+ T cells from thawed PBMCs. Comparator PBMCs were from newly diagnosed, untreated classical Hodgkin lymphoma. Profiled with immunoSEQ multiplex PCR; TCRdb holds only in-frame clones, not every one. This table has about 23,000 clones, 90% appearing once. Trimming removed 4 bases at V and 6 bases at J, with 15 bases between. The CDR3 length is 14 residues. CDR1 and CDR2 from the germline V gene are SGDLS and YYNGEE. The TCR sequence derives from a human donor with classical Hodgkin lymphoma. Sequenced material: CD4+ T cells from blood. The rearrangement links TRBV9 to TRBJ2-3; D is possibly TRBD2 (6 bases). The CDR3 loop is CASSRLGELDTQYF. The CDR3 nucleotides are TGTGCCAGCAGCAGACTAGGGGAGCTGGATACGCAGTATTTT.